Shown below are 30 T cell receptor beta chains from a single sample sequenced in a study of shared clonotypes between healthy human individuals. Produced via immunoSEQ multiplex PCR; TCRdb's table is partial and in-frame only. The table has about 2,500,000 clones, about 92% seen once. Sequencing used naive CD4+ T cells sorted from blood. Subset of the sample: CD45RA+ positively selected. The receptor source for this set is a man in his late teens or twenties in good health.

The chain joins TRBV5-1 to TRBJ1-1, with a tentative D call TRBD1 (5 bases). This CDR3 contains 14 residues. Germline V CDR1 and CDR2: SGHRS, YFSETQ. The V end was cut by 3 bases, the J end by 7 bases, with 16 bases between. The CDR3 is CASSSGPTNFEAFF. The CDR3, as DNA: TGCGCCAGCAGCTCGGGACCGACGAATTTTGAAGCTTTCTTT.

J is TRBJ2-7 and V is TRBV4-3; D may correspond to TRBD1 or TRBD2 (5 bases each). Germline V CDR1 and CDR2: LGHNA, YSLEER. The CDR3 loop spans 13 amino acids. V lost 0 bases and J 5 bases, leaving 8 bases between the germline ends. CDR3 sequence: CASSQDWGNEQYF. CDR3 nucleotide sequence: TGCGCCAGCAGCCAAGATTGGGGGAACGAGCAGTACTTC.

The CDR3 region is CATRTGIGSPLHF. In nucleotides, the CDR3 is TGTGCCACCAGGACAGGGATCGGTTCACCCCTCCACTTT. The V and J genes are TRBV10-3 and TRBJ1-6, with 8 nucleotides matching TRBD1. Germline V lookup: CDR1 ENHRY, CDR2 SYGVKD. This CDR3 is 13 amino acids long. With 10 bases clipped from V and 9 bases from J, the junction kept 8 bases outside the gene matches.

The gene calls are TRBV10-1 and TRBJ2-7, with unresolved D. V was shortened by 3 bases and J by 6 bases, with 9 bases between the two germline ends. Germline V lookup: CDR1 WNHNN, CDR2 SYGVQD (reference sequence). The CDR3 length is 12 residues. CDR3 DNA: TGCGCCAGCAGTGAACGAGTGGGCGAGCAGTACTTC. Translation gives CASSERVGEQYF.

This clone was seen a single time. The chain joins TRBV7-2 to TRBJ1-6, with 7 bases matching TRBD1. CDR1 is SGHTA, CDR2 FQGNSA, per germline. The CDR3 length is 17 residues. V shed 1 base and J 4 bases; nucleotides not matched to a gene: 7. The CDR3 DNA reads as TGTGCCAGCAGCTTAGTCAGACAGGGATATTATAATTCACCCCTCCACTTT. Its translation is CASSLVRQGYYNSPLHF. The full variable domain, completed using reference TRBV7-2 and TRBJ1-6, is GAGVSQSPSNKVTEKGKDVELRCDPISGHTALYWYRQSLGQGLEFLIYFQGNSAPDKSGLPSDRFSAERTGGSVSTLTIQRTQQEDSAVYLCASSLVRQGYYNSPLHFGNGTRLTVT.

The J gene is TRBJ2-5, the V gene TRBV5-1; 8 bases line up with TRBD1. V shed 4 bases, J shed 5 bases, and the junction held 7 bases outside the gene matches. This CDR3 spans 14 amino acids. Per germline, CDR1 SGHRS and CDR2 YFSETQ. In nucleotides, the CDR3 is TGCGCCAGCAGCACGACAGGGGCTGGGGAGACCCAGTACTTC. Its protein product is CASSTTGAGETQYF.

This chain joins TRBV14 and TRBJ2-1; D might be TRBD2 (6 bases). CDR1 is SGHDN, CDR2 FVKESK, per germline. The CDR3 loop spans 14 amino acids. V was cut by 4 bases and J by 12 bases, with 19 bases left in between. The CDR3 DNA sequence: TGTGCCAGCAGCCGAACTAGCACCCAAAACGGGCAGTTCTTC. Its protein product is CASSRTSTQNGQFF.

The chain joins TRBV6-5 to TRBJ2-2; D is ambiguous. V was clipped by 4 bases and J by 6 bases, with 9 bases between them. The CDR3 has 13 amino acids. Germline CDR1 and CDR2: MNHEY and SVGAGI. CDR3 nucleotide sequence: TGTGCCAGCAGTTCCCCCCGGCCCGGGGAGCTGTTTTTT. Amino acids: CASSSPRPGELFF.

This rearrangement joins TRBV14 to TRBJ2-3; no definite D call. V dropped 5 bases and J dropped 1 base, with 16 bases sitting between them. The CDR3 covers 16 residues. The germline V gene encodes CDR1 SGHDN and CDR2 FVKESK. CDR3 coding DNA: TGTGCCAGCAGCTCGCCAAGGGTGCTGGGCACAGATACGCAGTATTTT. Encoded protein: CASSSPRVLGTDTQYF.

This sequence joins TRBV27 and TRBJ2-7; the match to TRBD1 covers 8 bases. The ends lost 5 bases at V and 5 bases at J; junction bases unmatched: 26. Germline V gene lookup returns CDR1 MNHEY and CDR2 SMNVEV (reference sequence). This CDR3 comprises 20 residues. CDR3 region: CASSPDGDRRGSLGRDEQYF. The CDR3 coding sequence is TGTGCCAGCAGTCCCGATGGGGACAGGAGGGGGTCCCTTGGCCGTGACGAGCAGTACTTC.

To note about this clone: The sample contains more than one DNA sequence encoding this CDR3. The chain uses TRBV5-4 and TRBJ2-3, with D perhaps matching TRBD2 (5 bases). The CDR3 covers 14 residues. With 2 bases removed from V and 1 base from J, the gap between germline ends came to 8 bases. Germline V gene lookup returns CDR1 SGHNT and CDR2 YYREEE (reference sequence). Here the CDR3 DNA reads TGTGCCAGCAGCTTCAAGGGAGGCACAGATACGCAGTATTTT. This gives the protein CASSFKGGTDTQYF.

The J gene is TRBJ2-5, the V gene TRBV6-6; maybe TRBD1 (6 bases). Germline CDR1 reads MNHNY; CDR2 reads SVGAGI (reference sequence). This CDR3 comprises 15 residues. The germline V and J ends were trimmed by 5 bases and 5 bases, with 18 bases remaining between them. DNA of the CDR3: TGTGCCAGCAGTCCAGGGGCATCGTTGGCGGAGACCCAGTACTTC. Its translation is CASSPGASLAETQYF.

The CDR3 region is CASSVTGGRSNQPQHF. CDR3 nucleotides: TGTGCCAGCAGTGTGACCGGAGGCCGCAGCAATCAGCCCCAGCATTTT. V usage is TRBV6-1 and J usage is TRBJ1-5; D ambiguous. The CDR3 consists of 16 residues. V was cut by 4 bases and J by 1 base, with 14 bases left in between. Germline-derived CDR1 and CDR2 are MNHNS and SASEGT.

This rearrangement joins TRBV7-2 to TRBJ2-7; D remains unclear. Germline CDR1 and CDR2: SGHTA and FQGNSA. The CDR3 consists of 12 residues. Between the trimmed V and J ends, which lost 2 bases and 6 bases, there was a span of 8 bases. The CDR3 DNA follows: TGTGCCAGCAGCTTACGACCGAGCGAGCAGTACTTC. Protein: CASSLRPSEQYF.

The V call is TRBV7-2, the J call TRBJ2-7, with 7 nucleotides matching TRBD2. Germline trimming cut 5 bases from V and 5 bases from J; bases unmatched to any gene: 9. The length of the CDR3 is 14 residues. From germline, CDR1 is SGHTA and CDR2 FQGNSA. As DNA, the CDR3 is TGTGCCAGCAGCCCGCTCGGACTAGGAAACGAGCAGTACTTC. Its translation is CASSPLGLGNEQYF. Together with reference TRBV7-2 and TRBJ2-7, the CDR3 gives the full variable domain: GAGVSQSPSNKVTEKGKDVELRCDPISGHTALYWYRQSLGQGLEFLIYFQGNSAPDKSGLPSDRFSAERTGGSVSTLTIQRTQQEDSAVYLCASSPLGLGNEQYFGPGTRLTVT.

In nucleotides, the CDR3 is TGTGCCACCATGACTAGCGGGGGCACAGATACGCAGTATTTT. This encodes CATMTSGGTDTQYF. The chain couples TRBV10-3 to TRBJ2-3, with 11 positions matching TRBD2. Per germline, CDR1 ENHRY and CDR2 SYGVKD. V lost 10 bases and J lost 1; bases outside the gene matches: 4. The CDR3 extends over 14 amino acids.

This sequence joins TRBV6-5 and TRBJ2-7; a possible D gene is TRBD2 (6 bases). V was trimmed by 6 bases and J by 0 bases, leaving 15 bases between them. Germline lookup yields CDR1 MNHEY and CDR2 SVGAGI. This CDR3 contains 15 residues. This CDR3 is CASRKSGSSSYEQYF. The DNA of the CDR3 is TGTGCCAGCAGGAAGAGCGGGTCCAGCTCCTACGAGCAGTACTTC.

J is TRBJ1-2 and V is TRBV11-2; the D gene is possibly TRBD1 (6 bases). The CDR3 is 16 amino acids. The V gene's germline CDR1 is SGHAT and CDR2 FQNNGV. The V gene lost 1 base and the J gene lost 0 bases, with 12 bases spanning the gap. In nucleotides, the CDR3 is TGTGCCAGCAGCTTAGCGGCGGGGGCCCCTAACTATGGCTACACCTTC. Protein product: CASSLAAGAPNYGYTF.

Only one count was recorded for this clone. The V call is TRBV18, the J call TRBJ1-4; D gene uncertain. Germline V gives CDR1 KGHSH, CDR2 LQKENI. The CDR3 loop spans 16 amino acids. The V gene lost 2 bases and the J gene lost 10 bases, with 20 bases spanning the gap. CDR3 DNA sequence: TGTGCCAGCTCACCAGGCCCGTCGAGCCTATGGGTAAAACTGTTTTTT. Residues: CASSPGPSSLWVKLFF.

For the CDR3, the DNA is TGTGCCACCAGCAGGGGCGGGACAGCCTATGGCTACACCTTC. This translates into CATSRGGTAYGYTF. V is TRBV15 and J is TRBJ1-2; 7 nucleotides align to TRBD1. CDR1 LNHNV and CDR2 YYDKDF come from the germline V gene (reference sequence). With 3 bases clipped from V and 4 bases from J, the junction kept 5 bases outside the gene matches. The CDR3 has 14 amino acids.

The chain has TRBV4-3 and TRBJ2-3, with D unclear. The CDR3 extends over 16 amino acids. Per germline, CDR1 LGHNA and CDR2 YSLEER. Trimming left V 1 base short and J 4 bases short, with 15 bases between. The CDR3 spells CASSQGGGVTSDTQYF. CDR3 nucleotide sequence: TGCGCCAGCAGCCAAGGTGGCGGAGTTACGTCAGATACGCAGTATTTT.

Concerning this clone: The same CDR3 also results from other DNA sequences found in this sample. The CDR3 here is CASSLERGTEAFF. CDR3 nucleotide sequence: TGTGCCAGCAGCTTAGAGCGGGGCACTGAAGCTTTCTTT. This chain links TRBV7-8 with TRBJ1-1; D is uncertain. CDR1 and CDR2 (germline): SGHVS, FQNEAQ. Trimming stripped 1 base from V and 4 bases from J, with 7 bases between. The CDR3 has 13 residues.

This chain connects TRBV11-2 to TRBJ2-3; D is unresolved. The CDR3 covers 14 residues. CDR1 and CDR2 from the germline V gene are SGHAT and FQNNGV. The V end lost 2 bases, the J end lost 10 bases, and 16 bases lay between the germline ends. This CDR3 is CASSLSYELNAQYF. Written as DNA, the CDR3 is TGTGCCAGCAGCTTATCGTACGAGCTTAACGCGCAGTATTTT.

This clone was detected once. This rearrangement joins TRBV7-9 to TRBJ1-2; 7 bases line up with TRBD1. Germline V gene lookup returns CDR1 SEHNR and CDR2 FQNEAQ (reference sequence). The junction had 3 bases not matched to a gene; V was cut back by 5 bases and J by 0 bases. There are 14 residues in the CDR3. The CDR3 region has the DNA TGTGCCAGCAGCCACAGGGGTCCTAACTATGGCTACACCTTC. Protein: CASSHRGPNYGYTF.

The V gene is TRBV6-6, the J gene TRBJ2-1; maybe TRBD2 (5 bases). The CDR3 has 13 amino acids. Looked up from germline, CDR1 is MNHNY and CDR2 is SVGAGI (reference sequence). Trimming cost V 5 bases and J 9 bases, with 14 bases left between them. CDR3 in DNA: TGTGCCAGCAGTAGATCCCAGGAGGCTGAGCAGTTCTTC. It is translated as CASSRSQEAEQFF.

This chain links TRBV20-1 with TRBJ2-1, with D hard to call. CDR3 length equals 10 residues. Trimming pared 4 bases from V and 6 bases from J, leaving 4 bases between. Germline-derived CDR1 and CDR2 are DFQATT and SNEGSKA (reference sequence). The CDR3 DNA is TGCAGTGCTAAATCCAATGAGCAGTTCTTC. It translates to CSAKSNEQFF.

The V and J genes are TRBV6-5 and TRBJ2-7; D may match TRBD1 or TRBD2 (6 bases each). Germline V lookup: CDR1 MNHEY, CDR2 SVGAGI. The CDR3 extends over 15 amino acids. V lost 11 bases to trimming and J lost 7 bases, with 27 bases between them. CDR3 loop: CACGRSSSGAREQYF. The CDR3 nucleotides read TGTGCCTGTGGGAGGTCGAGTTCGGGGGCAAGGGAGCAGTACTTC.

The chain employs TRBV4-3 and TRBJ2-7; 10 bases align to TRBD2. The CDR3 contains 16 residues. Germline V gene lookup returns CDR1 LGHNA and CDR2 YSLEER. The V gene end was trimmed by 0 bases and the J gene end by 4 bases; junction bases not matched to a gene: 6. The CDR3 reads CASSQERGLAAYEQYF. Written as DNA, the CDR3 is TGCGCCAGCAGCCAAGAGAGAGGACTAGCGGCTTACGAGCAGTACTTC.

V is TRBV30 and J is TRBJ1-2, with a weak D call TRBD1 (5 bases). With 3 bases removed from V and 1 base from J, the gap between germline ends came to 9 bases. Germline V gene data show CDR1 as GTSNPN and CDR2 as SVGIG (reference sequence). This CDR3 is 13 amino acids long. This CDR3 is CAWRAGFNYGYTF. The CDR3 nucleotides are TGTGCCTGGAGGGCAGGGTTTAACTATGGCTACACCTTC.

The chain has TRBV6-5 and TRBJ1-5, with a possible D match to TRBD1 (5 bases). The germline V gene has CDR1 MNHEY and CDR2 SVGAGI. Trimming stripped 6 bases from V and 2 bases from J, with 14 bases between. The CDR3 consists of 15 residues. CDR3 sequence reads: CASRPQGAGNQPQHF. The CDR3, as DNA: TGTGCCAGCAGACCTCAGGGAGCTGGCAATCAGCCCCAGCATTTT.